This entry features one T cell receptor (beta chain) sequence. CDR1 and CDR2 from the germline V gene are MNHNY and SVGAGI (reference sequence). V dropped 4 bases and J dropped 3 bases, with 10 bases sitting between them. CDR3 length: 14 amino acids. This entry comes from a study of blood T cell repertoires in COVID-19. In the study overall: Some COVID-19 samples were acute and others convalescent; all came from the United States, Italy and Spain.

Authors' processing steps: How many nucleated cells were present was estimated from reference gene primer amplification. Assay used: immunoSEQ multiplex PCR; TCRdb lists only in-frame clones, some missing. V, J and clone size are taken as reported in that table, and D and trimming were inferred from the DNA itself. This table holds 150,000 to 200,000 clones, 80% to 90% found once. Resolution of symptoms, clearance, or two negative PCRs was present in recovered Cohort 3 donors. Input material: PBMCs or T cells enriched from blood (not recorded which). This receptor was obtained from a man over 45 who had recovered from COVID-19. This chain links TRBV6-6 with TRBJ2-1, with D perhaps TRBD2 (6 bases). The CDR3 spells CASSWGVLYNEQFF. In DNA, the CDR3 is TGTGCCAGCAGTTGGGGGGTCCTCTACAATGAGCAGTTCTTC.